This TCR beta chain was profiled in a study of T cells in Graves' hyperthyroidism and ophthalmopathy. V lost 2 bases, J lost 6 bases, and 13 bases lay in between. Germline V gene sequence: CDR1 LNHDA, CDR2 SQIVND (reference sequence). This CDR3 spans 14 amino acids. Whole-study findings and limits: Ophthalmopathy was separated from stable hyperthyroidism by a 13 V-J model.

The table lists this clonotype with a few counts. The antigen is undetermined. The TCR beta CDR3 regions underwent amplification using RNA transcripts as the source. HTBI primers drove first-round RT-PCR of the TCR CDR3. MiXCR, applied by TCRdb to the multiplex PCR reads, yields one record per CDR3 protein. In the table there are approximately 500,000 distinct CDR3 sequences, about 43% of which are singletons. The sample consisted of peripheral blood or thyroid tissue (not recorded which). The sequence derives from a woman between 18 and 30 years old with Graves' hyperthyroidism. The chain has TRBV19 and TRBJ1-1, with D possibly matching TRBD1 (5 bases). CDR3: CASSIIGGGSEAFF. In DNA, the CDR3 is TGTGCCAGTAGTATAATTGGTGGGGGTTCTGAAGCTTTCTTT. Full variable domain (outside the CDR3, taken from reference TRBV19 and TRBJ1-1): DGGITQSPKYLFRKEGQNVTLSCEQNLNHDAMYWYRQDPGQGLRLIYYSQIVNDFQKGDIAEGYSVSREKKESFPLTVTSAQKNPTAFYLCASSIIGGGSEAFFGQGTRLTVV.